The sequence of this T cell receptor beta chain was determined in a study of blood T cell repertoires in COVID-19 (dated by TCRdb to 2018 to 2020). Describing the broader study: Samples from collaborators originated in the United States, Italy and Spain and spanned both the acute and convalescent phases of COVID-19. The repertoires were made available in a free public database intended to serve as a resource for research on the immune response to SARS-CoV-2. The dataset comprised deeply sampled blood TCRbeta repertoires from subjects exposed to, actively infected with, or recovered from COVID-19. The samples were drawn from two sources: the first 160 participants of the ongoing ImmuneRACE study, and fewer than 1,500 subjects contributed by 6 global collaborators. The prospective study material was composed of cDNA or gDNA derived from T cells, B-cell-depleted T cells, or PBMCs. Where HLA class I and class II types were available, the types were taken from metadata supplied by the sample provider, not from assay-based typing. Nearly every sample came with metadata listing a de-identified subject ID, COVID-19 status, age in years and sex.

Points on this clone: No cognate antigen has been identified for it. The record has no base qualities; no much larger clone is one base away.

The paper's findings and limits, for the study overall: The amount of clinical and demographic metadata varied by source and participant and was provided uncurated.

TCRbeta CDR3 regions were amplified from genomic DNA by means of the immunoSEQ Assay, a bias-controlled multiplex PCR. In the authors' own workflow: Nucleated cell counts per sample were estimated from amplification of reference gene primers within the assay. To quantify the absolute abundance of each unique TCRbeta CDR3 rearrangement, sequence reads were collapsed and filtered. For each sample, productive Simpson clonality was calculated by taking the square root of Simpson's diversity index across productive rearrangements. In its TCRdb copy, this immuneACCESS table keeps in-frame sequences only and misses some clones. Where compared with another copy, unresolved V genes explain less than half of these, and the others have no known cause. The V and J calls and clone size were taken over from that table, and D and trimming were inferred from the DNA. For this sample the table gives approximately 300,000 clones, of which roughly nine tenths were detected only once. Jointly, the top ten make up less than 6% of the sample.

Enrolling through a virtual design, the prospective study's participants ranged in age from roughly 18 to 89 years and lived across 24 United States geographic areas. In the prospective study, participants were assigned to cohorts based on the clinical history participants reported in a screening survey and a study questionnaire. Recovered participants in ImmuneRACE Cohort 3 were defined by two consecutive negative NP/OP PCR tests, clearance by a healthcare professional, or resolution of symptoms. Each participant in the prospective study had whole blood, serum and a nasopharyngeal or oropharyngeal swab collected by mobile phlebotomists. Additional blood draws and questionnaires over an approximately two-month period could optionally be provided by prospective study participants. Before DNA extraction, prospective study blood samples were shipped either frozen or at room temperature. The receptor's source is a woman aged 25 to 39 who had recovered from COVID-19. Sequencing was done on a sample of PBMCs or T cells enriched from blood (not recorded which).

The DNA sequence is as follows: TGTGCCAGCAGCCCAGCCAGGGTTGGCAATCAGCCCCAGCATTTT. Translated, it reads CASSPARVGNQPQHF. Recombination joined TRBV4-2 with TRBJ1-5; TRBD1 might be the D gene, on 5 matching bases. Reading the germline V gene gives CDR1 LGHNA and CDR2 YNFKEQ. The CDR3 goes from the cysteine to the phenylalanine over 15 residues. The retained sequence is limited to the CDR3, 45 bases, with the frame set at the first base. V drops 4 bases and J drops 2 bases, leaving 12 bases in between.